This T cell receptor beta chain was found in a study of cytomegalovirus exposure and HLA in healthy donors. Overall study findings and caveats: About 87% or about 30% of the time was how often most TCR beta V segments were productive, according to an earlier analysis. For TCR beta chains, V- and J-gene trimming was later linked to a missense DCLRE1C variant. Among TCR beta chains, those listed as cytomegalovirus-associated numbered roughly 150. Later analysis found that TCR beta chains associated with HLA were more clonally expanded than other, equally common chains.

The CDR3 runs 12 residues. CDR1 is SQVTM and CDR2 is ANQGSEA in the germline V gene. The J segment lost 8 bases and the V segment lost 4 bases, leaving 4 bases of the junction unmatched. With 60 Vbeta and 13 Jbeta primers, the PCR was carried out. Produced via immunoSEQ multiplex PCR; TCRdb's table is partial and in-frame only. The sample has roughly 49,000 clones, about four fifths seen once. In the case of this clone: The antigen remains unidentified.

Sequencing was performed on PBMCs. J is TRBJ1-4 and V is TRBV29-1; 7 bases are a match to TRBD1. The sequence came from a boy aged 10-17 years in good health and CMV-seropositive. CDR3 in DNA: TGCAGCGTTGGGGACAGCATCGAAAAACTGTTTTTT. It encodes CSVGDSIEKLFF.